The 8 T cell receptor beta chains given below trace back to one sample, sequenced in a study of blood T cell repertoires in COVID-19. Some clones are missing from TCRdb's copy, which holds only in-frame ones; the method was immunoSEQ multiplex PCR. The sample holds under 200,000 clones, around 85% seen once. Material: peripheral blood. The source is a woman aged 55-69 years with COVID-19, enrolled during active disease.

Written as DNA, the CDR3 is TGTGCCAGCAGTCCTAACAGCTATGGCTACACCTTC. Translated: CASSPNSYGYTF. V and J are TRBV6-5 and TRBJ1-2; no clear D. The CDR3 has 12 amino acids. The V gene lost 5 bases and the J gene lost 4 bases, with 8 bases spanning the gap. CDR1 is MNHEY, CDR2 SVGAGI, per germline.

The rearrangement uses TRBV19 and TRBJ2-3, with 7 nucleotides matching TRBD2. CDR3 length: 15 amino acids. V shed 4 bases, J shed 1 base, and the junction held 5 bases outside the gene matches. CDR1 LNHDA and CDR2 SQIVND come from the germline V gene (reference sequence). The CDR3 region is CASSSGSRGTDTQYF. The CDR3 DNA reads as TGTGCCAGTAGTAGCGGGAGCCGGGGCACAGATACGCAGTATTTT.

A few counts support this clone. V is TRBV5-1 and J is TRBJ2-7; TRBD2 matches 7 bases. V lost 4 bases, J lost 3 bases, and 13 bases stayed unmatched. Germline V lookup: CDR1 SGHRS, CDR2 YFSETQ. CDR3 length: 16 residues. The CDR3 nucleotides read TGCGCCAGCAGCCTGGGTGGATGGGGAGGGGACTACGAGCAGTACTTC. Its translation: CASSLGGWGGDYEQYF.

This clone was recorded only once. The chain uses TRBV24-1 and TRBJ1-2; no reliable D call. This CDR3 is built from 14 residues. Trimming left V 0 bases short and J 1 base short, with 5 bases between. Germline assignment: CDR1 KGHDR and CDR2 SFDVKD. CDR3 amino acids: CATSDLGSNYGYTF. The CDR3, as DNA: TGTGCCACCAGTGATTTGGGCAGTAACTATGGCTACACCTTC.

The chain links TRBV27 to TRBJ2-7; 9 bases agree with TRBD2. Germline loops: CDR1 MNHEY, CDR2 SMNVEV (reference sequence). The CDR3 is 15 residues long. After removal of 3 bases from V and 7 bases from J, the junction contained 10 bases not matched to a gene. CDR3 sequence: CASSFGVAGVGEQYF. The CDR3 DNA is TGTGCCAGCAGTTTCGGGGTAGCGGGAGTGGGAGAGCAGTACTTC.

This sequence joins TRBV6-2 or TRBV6-3 and TRBJ2-7, with TRBD2 matching over 8 bases. Germline values: CDR1 MNHEY, CDR2 SVGEGT. Germline trimming cut 5 bases from V and 7 bases from J; bases unmatched to any gene: 10. CDR3 length: 14 amino acids. CDR3: CASSPGGGPGEQYF. For the CDR3, the DNA is TGTGCCAGCAGTCCGGGGGGGGGCCCCGGGGAGCAGTACTTC.

J is TRBJ1-3 and V is TRBV21-1; TRBD1 was called by the table and not checked on the DNA. TRBV21-1 is a pseudogene. The CDR3 totals 15 residues. CDR3 amino acids: CASSTPQSAGNTIYF. CDR3 DNA sequence: TGTGCCAGCAGCACTCCCCAATCAGCTGGAAACACCATATATTTT.

The chain links TRBV10-1 to TRBJ2-3, with D tentatively TRBD2 (5 bases). Trimming pared 2 bases from V and 1 base from J, leaving 10 bases between. The germline V gene has CDR1 WNHNN and CDR2 SYGVQD (reference sequence). This CDR3 spans 15 amino acids. DNA for the CDR3: TGCGCCAGCAGTGAGGACTACCCAGGCACAGATACGCAGTATTTT. Amino acids: CASSEDYPGTDTQYF.